Included here is one T cell receptor beta chain sequence, with context. The antigen is not known. This entry is derived from a study of cytomegalovirus exposure and HLA in healthy donors. The PCR had 60 Vbeta and 13 Jbeta primers. TCRdb's copy holds only in-frame clones and misses some; the assay was immunoSEQ multiplex PCR. The data contain about 130,000 clones, over 80% of them seen just once; the ten biggest clones take up roughly 1.2%. Trimming stripped 3 bases from V and 2 bases from J, with 14 bases between. CDR3 size: 15 residues. Per the germline V gene, CDR1 is LNHDA and CDR2 is SQIVND (reference sequence). Study-level findings and limits: Most of the TCR beta V segments (in an earlier analysis) were productive either about 87% or about 30% of the time. A list of 164 TCR beta chains associated with cytomegalovirus was given.

This TCR came from a boy between 5 and 17 years old in good health and CMV-seronegative. This chain joins TRBV19 and TRBJ2-7; D possibly corresponds to TRBD2 (6 bases). Material for sequencing was PBMCs. The CDR3, as DNA: TGTGCCAGTAGTATCGCGGGACTCAATACCTACGAGCAGTACTTC. Its protein is CASSIAGLNTYEQYF.